This TCR beta chain appears in the sequencing data of a study of regulatory T cells. Findings and limits, study-wide: In CD3G-deficient patients, conventional CD4+ T cells were enriched for hydrophobic CDR3 residues at positions 6 and 7. Regulatory T cells showed the strongest V-J pair restriction and V/J gene skewing among patient repertoires.

Germline loops: CDR1 WSHSY, CDR2 SAAADI. This CDR3 has 12 residues. Trimming took off 8 bases at V and 7 bases at J, with 12 bases between the two ends. The PCR used 52 TRBV and 13 TRBJ primers. Clones were read by immunoSEQ multiplex PCR, and TCRdb kept only the in-frame ones, dropping some. This repertoire shows 30,000 to 40,000 clones, around 91% found once; its top ten account for more than 2%. Concerning this clone: Antigen unknown.

All CD3G-deficient patients showed autoimmunity, more severe in two. At testing, patients were 2 to 39 years old, with reduced naive and increased memory T-cell proportions. Sequenced sample: conventional CD4+ T cells sorted from blood. This clonotype originated in a person aged 18-35 years with CD3G deficiency. The chain couples TRBV10-2 to TRBJ2-1; TRBD2 might be the D (6 bases). The CDR3 reads CASGGAGNEQFF. The DNA of the CDR3 is TGCGCCAGCGGCGGGGCGGGAAATGAGCAGTTCTTC.